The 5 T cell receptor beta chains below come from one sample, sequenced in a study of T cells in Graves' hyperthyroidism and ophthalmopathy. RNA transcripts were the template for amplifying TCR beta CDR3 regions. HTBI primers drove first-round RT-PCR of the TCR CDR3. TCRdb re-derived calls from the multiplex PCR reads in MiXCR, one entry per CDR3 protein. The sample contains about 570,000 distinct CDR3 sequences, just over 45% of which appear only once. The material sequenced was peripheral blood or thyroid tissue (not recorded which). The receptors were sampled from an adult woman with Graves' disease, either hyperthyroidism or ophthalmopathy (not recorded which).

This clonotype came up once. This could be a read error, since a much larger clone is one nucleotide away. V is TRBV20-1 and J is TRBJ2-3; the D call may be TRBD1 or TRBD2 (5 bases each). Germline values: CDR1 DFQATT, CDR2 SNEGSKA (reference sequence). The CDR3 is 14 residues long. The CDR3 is CSARTGTVADTQCF. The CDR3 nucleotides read TGCAGTGCTAGGACCGGGACCGTCGCCGATACGCAGTGTTTT.

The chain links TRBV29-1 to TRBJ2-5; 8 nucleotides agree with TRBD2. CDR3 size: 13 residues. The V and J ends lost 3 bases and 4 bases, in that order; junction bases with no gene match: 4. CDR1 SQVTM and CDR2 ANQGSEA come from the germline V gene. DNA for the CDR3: TGCAGCGTTGAGGGACTAGTTGGAGAGACCCAGTACTTC. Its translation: CSVEGLVGETQYF.

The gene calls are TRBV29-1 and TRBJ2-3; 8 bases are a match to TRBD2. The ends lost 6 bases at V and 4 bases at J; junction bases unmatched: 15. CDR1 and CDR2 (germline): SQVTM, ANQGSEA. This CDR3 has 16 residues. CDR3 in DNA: TGCAGCGTCCTATCGTTTAGCGGGGATTTCGCAGATACGCAGTATTTT. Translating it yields CSVLSFSGDFADTQYF.

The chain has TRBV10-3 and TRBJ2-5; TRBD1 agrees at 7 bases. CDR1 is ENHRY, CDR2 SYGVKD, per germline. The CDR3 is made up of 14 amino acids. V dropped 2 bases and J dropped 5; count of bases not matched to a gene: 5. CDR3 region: CAISEEGAEETQYF. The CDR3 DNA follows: TGTGCCATCAGTGAGGAGGGGGCGGAGGAGACCCAGTACTTC.

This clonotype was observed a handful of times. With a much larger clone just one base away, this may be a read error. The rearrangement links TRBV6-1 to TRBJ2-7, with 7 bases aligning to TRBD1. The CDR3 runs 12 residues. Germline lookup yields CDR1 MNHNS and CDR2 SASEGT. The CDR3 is CASSNRGNEQHF. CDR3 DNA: TGTGCCAGCAGCAACAGGGGAAACGAGCAGCACTTC.